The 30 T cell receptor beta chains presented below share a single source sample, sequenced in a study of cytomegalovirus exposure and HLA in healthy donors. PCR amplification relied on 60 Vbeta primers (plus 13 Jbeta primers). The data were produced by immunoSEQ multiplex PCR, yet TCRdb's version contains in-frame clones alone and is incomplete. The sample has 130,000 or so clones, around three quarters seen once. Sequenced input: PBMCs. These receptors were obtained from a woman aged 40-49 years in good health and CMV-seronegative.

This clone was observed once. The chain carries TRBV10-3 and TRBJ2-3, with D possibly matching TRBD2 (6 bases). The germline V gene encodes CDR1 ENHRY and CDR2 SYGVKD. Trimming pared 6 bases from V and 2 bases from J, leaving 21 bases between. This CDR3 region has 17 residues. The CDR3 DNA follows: TGTGCCATCAGCGATCCGCCGGGACTTGGAGACACAGATACGCAGTATTTT. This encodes CAISDPPGLGDTDTQYF.

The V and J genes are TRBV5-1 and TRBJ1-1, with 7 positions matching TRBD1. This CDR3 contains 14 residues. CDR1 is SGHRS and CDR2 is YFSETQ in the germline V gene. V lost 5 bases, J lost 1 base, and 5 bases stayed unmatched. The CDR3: CASRYQGGNTEAFF. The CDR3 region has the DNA TGCGCCAGCAGGTATCAGGGGGGGAACACTGAAGCTTTCTTT. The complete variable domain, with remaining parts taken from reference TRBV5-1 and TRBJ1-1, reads KAGVTQTPRYLIKTRGQQVTLSCSPISGHRSVSWYQQTPGQGLQFLFEYFSETQRNKGNFPGRFSGRQFSNSRSEMNVSTLELGDSALYLCASRYQGGNTEAFFGQGTRLTVV.

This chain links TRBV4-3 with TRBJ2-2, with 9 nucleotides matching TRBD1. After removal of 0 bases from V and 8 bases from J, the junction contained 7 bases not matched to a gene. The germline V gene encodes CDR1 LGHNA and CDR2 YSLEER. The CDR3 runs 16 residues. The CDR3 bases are TGCGCCAGCAGCCAAGATCTGTTGGACAGGGGAGGGGAGCTGTTTTTT. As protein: CASSQDLLDRGGELFF.

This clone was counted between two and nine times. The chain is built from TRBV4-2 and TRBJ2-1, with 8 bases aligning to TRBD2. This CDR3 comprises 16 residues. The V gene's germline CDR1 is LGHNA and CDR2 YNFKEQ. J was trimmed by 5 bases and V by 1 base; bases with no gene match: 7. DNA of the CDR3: TGTGCCAGCAGCCAAGGGTGGGGACTAGAGGACAATGAGCAGTTCTTC. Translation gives CASSQGWGLEDNEQFF.

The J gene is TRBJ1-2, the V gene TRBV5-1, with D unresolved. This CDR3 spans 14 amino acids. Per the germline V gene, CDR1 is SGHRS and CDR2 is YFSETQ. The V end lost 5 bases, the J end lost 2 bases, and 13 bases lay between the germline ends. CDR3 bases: TGCGCCAGCAGTAAACCGGGTCAAAACTATGGCTACACCTTC. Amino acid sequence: CASSKPGQNYGYTF. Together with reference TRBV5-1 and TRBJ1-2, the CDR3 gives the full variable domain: KAGVTQTPRYLIKTRGQQVTLSCSPISGHRSVSWYQQTPGQGLQFLFEYFSETQRNKGNFPGRFSGRQFSNSRSEMNVSTLELGDSALYLCASSKPGQNYGYTFGSGTRLTVV.

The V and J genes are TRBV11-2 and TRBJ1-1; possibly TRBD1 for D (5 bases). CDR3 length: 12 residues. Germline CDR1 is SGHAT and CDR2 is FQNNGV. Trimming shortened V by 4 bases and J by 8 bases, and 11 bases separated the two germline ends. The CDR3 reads CASSSQGLEAFF. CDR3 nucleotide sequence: TGTGCCAGCAGCTCCCAGGGTTTAGAAGCTTTCTTT.

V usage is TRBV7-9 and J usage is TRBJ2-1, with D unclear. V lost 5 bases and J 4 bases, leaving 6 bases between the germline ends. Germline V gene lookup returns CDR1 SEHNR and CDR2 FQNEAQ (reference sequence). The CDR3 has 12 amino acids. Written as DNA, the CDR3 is TGTGCCAGCAGCCCGGTTTACAATGAGCAGTTCTTC. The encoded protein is CASSPVYNEQFF.

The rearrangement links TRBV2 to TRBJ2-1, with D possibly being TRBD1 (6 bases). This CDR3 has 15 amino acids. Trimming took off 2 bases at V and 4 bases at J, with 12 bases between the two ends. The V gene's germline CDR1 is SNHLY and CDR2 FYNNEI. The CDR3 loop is CASSERQGLYNEQFF. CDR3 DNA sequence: TGTGCCAGCAGTGAAAGGCAGGGGTTATACAATGAGCAGTTCTTC. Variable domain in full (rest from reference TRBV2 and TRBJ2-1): EPEVTQTPSHQVTQMGQEVILRCVPISNHLYFYWYRQILGQKVEFLVSFYNNEISEKSEIFDDQFSVERPDGSNFTLKIRSTKLEDSAMYFCASSERQGLYNEQFFGPGTRLTVL.

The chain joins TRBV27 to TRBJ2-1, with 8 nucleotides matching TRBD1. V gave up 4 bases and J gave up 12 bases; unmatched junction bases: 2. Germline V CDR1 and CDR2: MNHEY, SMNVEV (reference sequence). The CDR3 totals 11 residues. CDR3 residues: CASSSGGAQFF. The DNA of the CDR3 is TGTGCCAGCAGTTCAGGGGGCGCGCAGTTCTTC.

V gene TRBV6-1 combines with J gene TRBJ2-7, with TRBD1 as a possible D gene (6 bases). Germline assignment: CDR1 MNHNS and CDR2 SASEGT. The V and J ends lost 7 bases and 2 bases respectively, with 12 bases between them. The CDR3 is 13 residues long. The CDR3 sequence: CASNRQDTYEQYF. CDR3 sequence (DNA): TGTGCCAGCAACCGACAGGATACCTACGAGCAGTACTTC.

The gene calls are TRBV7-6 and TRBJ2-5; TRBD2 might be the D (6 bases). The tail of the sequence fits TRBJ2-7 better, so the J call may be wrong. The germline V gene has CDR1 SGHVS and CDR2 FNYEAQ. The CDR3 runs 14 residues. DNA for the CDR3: TGTGCCAGCAGCCCGGAGGGCGGCACCTACGAGCAGTACTTC. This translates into CASSPEGGTYEQYF.

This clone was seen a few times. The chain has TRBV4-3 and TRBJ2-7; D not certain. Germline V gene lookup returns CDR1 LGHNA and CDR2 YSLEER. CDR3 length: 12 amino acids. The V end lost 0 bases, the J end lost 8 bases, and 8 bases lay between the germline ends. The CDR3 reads CASSQDMAKQYF. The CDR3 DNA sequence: TGCGCCAGCAGCCAAGATATGGCCAAGCAGTACTTC.

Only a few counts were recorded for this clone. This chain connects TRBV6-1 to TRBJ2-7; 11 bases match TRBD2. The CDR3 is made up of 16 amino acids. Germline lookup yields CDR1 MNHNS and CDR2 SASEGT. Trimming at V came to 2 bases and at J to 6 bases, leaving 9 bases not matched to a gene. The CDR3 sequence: CASSERRLAGGAEQYF. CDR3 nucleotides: TGTGCCAGCAGTGAAAGAAGGCTAGCGGGAGGTGCCGAGCAGTACTTC.

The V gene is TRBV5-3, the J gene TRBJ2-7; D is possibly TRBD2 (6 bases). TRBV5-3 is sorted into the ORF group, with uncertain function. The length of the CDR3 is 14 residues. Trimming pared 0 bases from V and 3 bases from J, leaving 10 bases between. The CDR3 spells CARSLGLGVYEQYF. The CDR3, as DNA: TGTGCCAGAAGCTTGGGACTAGGGGTCTACGAGCAGTACTTC.

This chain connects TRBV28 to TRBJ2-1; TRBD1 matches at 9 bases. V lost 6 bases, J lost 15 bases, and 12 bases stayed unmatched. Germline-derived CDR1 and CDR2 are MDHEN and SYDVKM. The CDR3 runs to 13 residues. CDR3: CASSPGQGGLWFF. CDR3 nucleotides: TGTGCCAGCAGCCCGGGACAGGGTGGTTTATGGTTCTTC. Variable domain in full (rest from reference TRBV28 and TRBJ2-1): DVKVTQSSRYLVKRTGEKVFLECVQDMDHENMFWYRQDPGLGLRLIYFSYDVKMKEKGDIPEGYSVSREKKERFSLILESASTNQTSMYLCASSPGQGGLWFFGPGTRLTVL.

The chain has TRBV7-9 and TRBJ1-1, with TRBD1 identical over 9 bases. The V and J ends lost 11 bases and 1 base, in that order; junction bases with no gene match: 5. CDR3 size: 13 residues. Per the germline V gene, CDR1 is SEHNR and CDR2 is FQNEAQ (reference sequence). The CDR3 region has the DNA TGTGCCGCGGACAGGGGCCCGAACACTGAAGCTTTCTTT. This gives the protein CAADRGPNTEAFF. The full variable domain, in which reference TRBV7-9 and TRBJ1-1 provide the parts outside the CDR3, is DTGVSQNPRHKITKRGQNVTFRCDPISEHNRLYWYRQTLGQGPEFLTYFQNEAQLEKSRLLSDRFSAERPKGSFSTLEIQRTEQGDSAMYLCAADRGPNTEAFFGQGTRLTVV.

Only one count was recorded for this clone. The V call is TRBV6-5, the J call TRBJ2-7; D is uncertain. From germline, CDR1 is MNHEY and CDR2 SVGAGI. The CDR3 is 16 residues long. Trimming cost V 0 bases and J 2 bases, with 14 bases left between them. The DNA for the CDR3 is TGTGCCAGCAGTTACTCTGTGACGGAGTCTCCCTACGAGCAGTACTTC. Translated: CASSYSVTESPYEQYF.

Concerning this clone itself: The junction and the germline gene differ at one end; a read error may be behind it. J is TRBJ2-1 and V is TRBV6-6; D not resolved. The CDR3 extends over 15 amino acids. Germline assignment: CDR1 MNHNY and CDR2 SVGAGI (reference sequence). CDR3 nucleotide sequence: TGTGCCAGCAGTAACTCGGTAGACTCCTACAATGAGCAGTTCTTC. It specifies CASSNSVDSYNEQFF.

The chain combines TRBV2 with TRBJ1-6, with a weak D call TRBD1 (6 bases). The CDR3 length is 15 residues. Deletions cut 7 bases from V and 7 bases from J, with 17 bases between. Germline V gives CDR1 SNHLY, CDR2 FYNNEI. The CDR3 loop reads CASIGRGGLNSPLHF. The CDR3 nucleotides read TGTGCCAGCATCGGGAGGGGGGGCTTGAATTCACCCCTCCACTTT.

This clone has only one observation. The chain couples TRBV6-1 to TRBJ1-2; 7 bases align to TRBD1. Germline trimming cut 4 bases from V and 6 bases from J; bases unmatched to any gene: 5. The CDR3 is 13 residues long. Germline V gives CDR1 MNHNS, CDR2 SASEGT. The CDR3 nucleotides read TGTGCCAGCAGTGCAACAGGGGATCATGGCTACACCTTC. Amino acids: CASSATGDHGYTF.

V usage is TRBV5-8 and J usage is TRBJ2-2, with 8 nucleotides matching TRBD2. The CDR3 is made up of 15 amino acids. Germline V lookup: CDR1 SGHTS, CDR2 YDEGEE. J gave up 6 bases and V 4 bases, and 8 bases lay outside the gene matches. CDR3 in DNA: TGTGCCAGCAGCCGGCGACTAGCGTCGGCCGGGGAGCTGTTTTTT. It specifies CASSRRLASAGELFF. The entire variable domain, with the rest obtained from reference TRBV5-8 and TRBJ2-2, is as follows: EAGVTQSPTHLIKTRGQQATLRCSPISGHTSVYWYQQALGLGLQFLLWYDEGEERNRGNFPPRFSGRQFPNYSSELNVNALELEDSALYLCASSRRLASAGELFFGEGSRLTVL.

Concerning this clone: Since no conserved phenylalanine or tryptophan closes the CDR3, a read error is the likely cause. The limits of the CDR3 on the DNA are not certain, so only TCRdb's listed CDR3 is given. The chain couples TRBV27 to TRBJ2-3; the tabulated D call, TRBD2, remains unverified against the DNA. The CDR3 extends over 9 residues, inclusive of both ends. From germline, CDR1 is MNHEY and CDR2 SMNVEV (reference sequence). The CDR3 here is CASSALRPG.

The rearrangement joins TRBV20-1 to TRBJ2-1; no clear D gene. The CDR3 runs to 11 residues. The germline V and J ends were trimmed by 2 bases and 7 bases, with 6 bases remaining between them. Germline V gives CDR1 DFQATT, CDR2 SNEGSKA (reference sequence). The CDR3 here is CSARYRNEQFF. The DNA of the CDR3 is TGCAGTGCTAGATATCGGAATGAGCAGTTCTTC.

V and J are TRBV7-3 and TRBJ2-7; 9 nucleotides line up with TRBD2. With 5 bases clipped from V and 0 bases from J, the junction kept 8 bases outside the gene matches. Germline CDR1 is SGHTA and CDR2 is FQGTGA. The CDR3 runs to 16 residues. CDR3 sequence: CASSRQGSGSSYEQYF. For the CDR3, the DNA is TGTGCCAGCAGCCGTCAGGGTAGCGGGAGCTCCTACGAGCAGTACTTC.

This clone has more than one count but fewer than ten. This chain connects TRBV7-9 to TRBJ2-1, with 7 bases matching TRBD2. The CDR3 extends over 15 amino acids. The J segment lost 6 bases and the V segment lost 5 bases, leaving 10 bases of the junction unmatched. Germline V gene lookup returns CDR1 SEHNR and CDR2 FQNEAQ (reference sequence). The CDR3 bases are TGTGCCAGCAGCCCGGGGGGTGTAGTAACCAATGAGCAGTTCTTC. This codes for CASSPGGVVTNEQFF. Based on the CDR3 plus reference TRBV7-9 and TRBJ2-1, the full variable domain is DTGVSQNPRHKITKRGQNVTFRCDPISEHNRLYWYRQTLGQGPEFLTYFQNEAQLEKSRLLSDRFSAERPKGSFSTLEIQRTEQGDSAMYLCASSPGGVVTNEQFFGPGTRLTVL.

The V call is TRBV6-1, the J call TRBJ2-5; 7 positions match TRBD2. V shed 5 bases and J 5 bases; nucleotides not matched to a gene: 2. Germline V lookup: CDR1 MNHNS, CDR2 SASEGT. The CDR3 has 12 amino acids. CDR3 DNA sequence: TGTGCCAGCAGTTCACTAGCGGAGACCCAGTACTTC. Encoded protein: CASSSLAETQYF.

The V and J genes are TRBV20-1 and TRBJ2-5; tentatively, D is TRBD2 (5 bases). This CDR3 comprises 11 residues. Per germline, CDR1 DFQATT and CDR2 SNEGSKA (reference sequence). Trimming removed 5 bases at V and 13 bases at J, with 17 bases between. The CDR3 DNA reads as TGCAGTGCTGCTCGGCCTGGGAGCGTGTACTTC. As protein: CSAARPGSVYF.

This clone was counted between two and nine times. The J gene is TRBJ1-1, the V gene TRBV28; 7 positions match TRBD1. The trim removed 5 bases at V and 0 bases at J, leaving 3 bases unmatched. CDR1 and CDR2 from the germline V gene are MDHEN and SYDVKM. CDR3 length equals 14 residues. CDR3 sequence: CASSKDRLNTEAFF. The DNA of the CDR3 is TGTGCCAGCAGTAAGGACAGGTTGAACACTGAAGCTTTCTTT. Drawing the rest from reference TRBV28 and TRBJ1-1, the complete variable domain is DVKVTQSSRYLVKRTGEKVFLECVQDMDHENMFWYRQDPGLGLRLIYFSYDVKMKEKGDIPEGYSVSREKKERFSLILESASTNQTSMYLCASSKDRLNTEAFFGQGTRLTVV.

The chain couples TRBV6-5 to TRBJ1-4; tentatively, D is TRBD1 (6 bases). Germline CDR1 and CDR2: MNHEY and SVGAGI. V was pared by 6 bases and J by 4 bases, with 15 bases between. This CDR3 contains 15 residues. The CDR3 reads CASRPTGLLNEKLFF. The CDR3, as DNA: TGTGCCAGCAGGCCGACAGGCCTTCTTAATGAAAAACTGTTTTTT.

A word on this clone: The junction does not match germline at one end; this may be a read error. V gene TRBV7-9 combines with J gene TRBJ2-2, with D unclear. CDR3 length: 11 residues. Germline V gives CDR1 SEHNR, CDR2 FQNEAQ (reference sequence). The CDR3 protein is CSSRPAGELFF. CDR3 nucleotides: TGTTCCAGCAGGCCAGCCGGGGAGCTGTTTTTT.